This T cell receptor (beta chain) was identified in a study of spatial heterogeneity in lung cancer (dated by TCRdb to about 2019). Regarding the complete study: Beta-chain transcripts were consistently detected in greater numbers than alpha-chain transcripts, which likely reflected higher beta-chain transcript abundance. In tumor regions, TCR transcript counts showed a strong correlation with a T cell transcriptional module score derived from matched bulk RNA-seq. In the raw uncorrected reads, each unique combination of TCR and UMI appeared on average more than ten times. In non-small cell lung cancer, the study quantitatively compared TCR alpha and beta repertoires across several tumor regions, matched nontumor lung, and blood. TCR repertoire features were related to nonsynonymous mutation counts determined by whole-exome sequencing of tumor tissue. At surgery, fewer than 250 tumor regions, roughly 63 matched nontumor lung samples and 45 to 60 PBMC samples were TCR-sequenced for both alpha and beta chains. Overall study results and their limits: The count of ubiquitous expanded TCRs correlated with the count of ubiquitous nonsynonymous mutations, and the count of regional expanded TCRs correlated with the count of regional nonsynonymous mutations. Confirming at a functional level the hypothesis that regional TCRs recognize regional mutations was considered to require additional single-cell paired TCR alpha and beta sequencing. The tumor nonsynonymous mutation count correlated with the number of expanded alpha and beta TCRs within the tumor. Estimated TCR-seq coverage of tumor T cells was only around 6.7% for alpha chains and roughly 12% for beta chains.

CDR1 MDHEN and CDR2 SYDVKM are derived from the germline V gene. Trimming leaves V shorter by 5 bases and J shorter by 7 bases, with the junction holding 8 bases beyond the gene matches. From the cysteine up to the phenylalanine, the CDR3 has a length of 15 residues. The retained sequence is limited to the CDR3, 45 bases, with the frame set at the first base. To prepare the library, 5' RACE was applied. The sequencer was a NextSeq 500. In the TCR library protocol, a unique molecular identifier was attached to each TCR cDNA molecule so that PCR and sequencing errors could be corrected. As for the original processing: TCR identification, UMI-based error correction and CDR3 extraction were all carried out with Decombinator tools. Expanded TCRs were defined as those above a frequency of 2 per 1,000, corresponding to the top 1% of the tumor frequency distribution. Expanded tumor TCRs were classed as regional if statistically deemed absent (corrected P<0.05) from at least one tumor region, otherwise ubiquitous. Rényi diversity was computed with the R vegan package after subsampling each repertoire 100 times to 5,000 TCRs. CDR3 similarity networks were constructed using string-kernel similarity of amino acid triplets, with links drawn between CDR3s whose pairwise similarity was above 0.82. Using fastp trimming at Q25 and MiXCR clonotype assembly, TCRdb reanalyzed the public sequencing data and kept in-frame beta chains. Every entry covers one CDR3 protein and lists the most common genes and DNA from its rows. Here the V and J calls rest on TCRdb's processing, not on the authors' analysis. Present in this sample are some 100,000 distinct CDR3 sequences, 4.4% of which were seen just once. The top ten clonotypes cover over 20% of the sample.

In regard to this clonotype: What antigen it recognizes has not been identified. No quality values exist for individual bases; no much larger clone is one base distant.

The sample's time point label is to be understood as: sample taken at primary tumor resection. Donors were 72 patients with early-stage, untreated non-small cell lung cancer from the lung TRACERx cohort. Without any cell sorting, TCR sequencing was performed on whole RNA extracted either from tumor and nontumor lung tissue or from cryopreserved PBMC samples. A patient was chosen for TCR sequencing only when enough RNA was available from at least two tumor regions. Tumor and adjacent nontumor lung specimens were reviewed by a lung pathologist before selection. This clonotype was obtained from a male donor with early-stage non-small cell lung cancer. The sequence is built from TRBV28 and TRBJ2-7; 13 bases in between match TRBD2. Source: lung tumor tissue, taken at surgery. The bases read TGTGCCAGCAGTCTAGAGCCGGGACTAGCGGGGGAGCAGTACTTC. Its translation reads: CASSLEPGLAGEQYF.